Reported below is one T cell receptor beta chain. It has no known antigen specificity. No clone much larger than this one lies a single base away; base qualities are absent. Library construction relied on 5' RACE. These reads were obtained on an Illumina HiSeq 2000. Template switching introduced a universal primer binding site; the final cDNA contained a unique molecular identifier, enabling accurate counting of TCR cDNA molecules. Specific primers in the conserved constant-segment region were used to synthesize first-strand cDNA for TCR alpha and beta chains. To control for contamination, every cDNA library carried two barcodes: a SMART-Mk sample barcode plus Illumina barcodes. Two successive PCR steps introduced TruSeq adapter sequences along with Illumina sample barcodes. TCR alpha and beta cDNA libraries were sequenced on the Illumina HiSeq platform with custom primers. Per the authors' processing: MiGEC was used to process raw reads and extract unique molecular identifiers, and MiXCR was used to find CDR3 positions. Recombination models were inferred per individual with the repgenHMM and IGoR tools using an EM algorithm. Shared clonotype analysis was performed with the tcR package in R, normalizing sharing by the product of cloneset sizes. To study raw recombination without the effects of thymic and clonal selection, out-of-frame nonproductive sequences were analyzed. TCRdb redid the processing of the public reads, applying fastp at Q25 and MiXCR, and retained in-frame beta chains. Identical CDR3 protein sequences are pooled into one entry, listed with their most common genes and DNA. None of the V and J calls come from the authors' own analysis; TCRdb made them. This sample holds around 1.7 million distinct CDR3 sequences; about 30% were observed only once. The top ten constitute around 0.25% of the sample.

This sample is drawn from a study of identical twins (dated by TCRdb to the mid-2010s). Concerning the study at large: To test whether fetal clonotypes persist, the study used deep sequencing on TCR alpha and beta repertoires from monozygotic twins, unrelated adults of various ages, and cord blood. To rule out contamination, replicate twin experiments were performed at different times with different library preparation protocols. The study at large found these results: Invariant T cells such as MAIT and iNKT could partly confound zero-insertion analyses, although diverse VJ usage argued against such confounding for most clonotypes. Because the same donors could not be followed over many years, the conclusions depended on cross-sectional statistical analysis. In monozygotic twins, out-of-frame TCR alpha sharing was systematically underestimated by recombination models, although the models agreed with sharing between unrelated individuals. Compared with coincidental sharing between unrelated individuals, out-of-frame TCR alpha sequences shared between twins had an excess of sequences with low generation probability. Fewer insertions were carried by abundant cord blood beta clonotypes; a weaker similar trend was observed in young adult naive repertoires, while no such trend was observed in memory repertoires. Excess twin sharing in beta out-of-frame sequences was weaker because fewer shared sequences lowered the signal-to-noise ratio.

From the cysteine through the phenylalanine, the CDR3 covers 15 amino acids. Only CDR3 DNA remains: 45 bases, in frame from the first base. Between the V and J ends, shortened by 2 bases and 0 bases respectively, the junction contains 8 bases. Taken from the germline V gene (reference sequence), the CDR1 and CDR2 loops are GTSNPN and SVGIG. All donors were healthy Caucasians. This TCR derives from a newborn girl in good health. Specimen: cord blood. The chain employs TRBV30 and TRBJ2-6; the D gene is not confidently resolved. The DNA sequence is TGTGCCTGGAGTAACGGTCTCTCTGGGGCCAACGTCCTGACTTTC. Translation gives CAWSNGLSGANVLTF.